What follows describes a single T cell receptor beta chain. Its antigen is unknown. Base qualities are not at hand, and no much larger clone is one base apart. The sample comes from a study of blood T cell repertoires in COVID-19 (dated by TCRdb to 2019 to 2021). General notes on the study: For ImmuneRACE Cohort 3, a participant was defined as recovered based on two consecutive negative NP/OP PCR tests, clearance by a healthcare professional, or resolution of symptoms. The samples were drawn from the first 160 participants of the ongoing ImmuneRACE study and from 1,254 subjects provided by 6 global collaborators. The collaborator samples originated in the United States, Italy and Spain and spanned the acute and convalescent phases of COVID-19. The repertoires were released in a freely available public database intended as a resource for research on the immune response to SARS-CoV-2. Subjects who had been exposed to COVID-19, were actively infected with it, or had recovered from it provided the deeply sampled blood TCRbeta repertoires that made up the dataset. Where available, HLA class I and class II types were taken from metadata supplied by the sample provider and were not determined by assay-based typing. The sample metadata nearly always contained a de-identified subject ID, COVID-19 status, age in years and sex. The material from the prospective study consisted of cDNA or gDNA derived from T cells, B-cell-depleted T cells, or PBMCs.

Enrolling through a virtual design, the prospective study's participants ranged in age from roughly 18 to 95 years and lived across 24 United States geographic areas. To assign participants to cohorts, the prospective study relied on clinical history that participants themselves reported in a screening survey and a study questionnaire. Each participant in the prospective study had whole blood, serum and a nasopharyngeal or oropharyngeal swab collected by mobile phlebotomists. Over an approximately 2-month period, participants in the prospective study had the option of providing additional blood draws and questionnaires. Blood samples from the prospective study were shipped frozen or at room temperature prior to DNA extraction. From the cysteine up to the phenylalanine, the CDR3 has a length of 14 residues. CDR3 DNA is the only sequence kept; it has 42 bases, read in frame from the first base. Between the V and J ends, shortened by 6 bases and 0 bases respectively, the junction contains 11 bases. Taken from the germline V gene, the CDR1 and CDR2 loops are ENHRY and SYGVKD.

General conclusions and limits of the study: The amount of clinical and demographic metadata varied by source and participant and was provided uncurated.

TCRbeta CDR3 regions were amplified from genomic DNA using the immunoSEQ Assay, a bias-controlled multiplex PCR. Per the original workflow: The number of nucleated cells in each sample was estimated by amplification of reference gene primers within the assay. To quantify the absolute abundance of each unique TCRbeta CDR3 rearrangement, sequence reads were collapsed and filtered. For each sample, productive Simpson clonality was calculated as the square root of Simpson's diversity index over productive rearrangements. In its TCRdb copy, this immuneACCESS table keeps in-frame sequences only and misses some clones. Where compared with another copy, unresolved V genes explain less than half of these, and the others have no known cause. Clone size and the V and J calls come from that table; the DNA yielded D and trimming. This sample lists some 180,000 clones; 70% to 90% were detected once. Approximately 25% of the sample belongs to the ten largest clones.

Recombination connected TRBV10-3 to TRBJ1-2; a tentative D match to TRBD1 spans 5 bases. Input material: PBMCs or T cells enriched from blood (not recorded which). The receptor was derived from a middle-aged woman in a cohort exposed to, infected with or recovered from COVID-19 (not recorded which). The CDR3 amino acid sequence is: CAISQGITNYGYTF. At the DNA level, the sequence is TGTGCCATCAGCCAGGGAATTACTAACTATGGCTACACCTTC.